Each of the 30 T cell receptor beta chains below was sequenced from the same sample in a study of Graves' ophthalmopathy and Graves' hyperthyroidism. Transcripts of RNA were the source for amplifying TCR beta CDR3 regions. The authors performed first-round RT-PCR with HTBI primers and then a second-round multiplex PCR. One entry per CDR3 protein results from TCRdb running MiXCR on the multiplex PCR reads. This sample has approximately 640,000 distinct CDR3 sequences, with about two fifths found just once. Source material: peripheral blood. The origin of the receptors is an adult man with Graves' ophthalmopathy.

This clonotype was seen a few times. The rearrangement joins TRBV2 to TRBJ1-1, with no clear D. Trimming stripped 5 bases from V and 4 bases from J, with 14 bases between. The CDR3 is made up of 14 amino acids. Germline lookup yields CDR1 SNHLY and CDR2 FYNNEI. The CDR3 DNA is TGTGCCAGCAGTTTTAGCCAGGTGGGCACTGAAGCTTTCTTT. Its protein product is CASSFSQVGTEAFF.

The chain uses TRBV14 and TRBJ2-2, with 10 bases matching TRBD2. CDR1 is SGHDN and CDR2 is FVKESK in the germline V gene. J was trimmed by 1 base and V by 1 base; bases with no gene match: 6. The length of the CDR3 is 18 residues. The CDR3 loop is CASSQGPSGRVNTGELFF. The CDR3 nucleotides are TGTGCCAGCAGCCAAGGACCGAGCGGGAGGGTGAACACCGGGGAGCTGTTTTTT. The variable domain in full, completed from reference TRBV14 and TRBJ2-2, reads EAGVTQFPSHSVIEKGQTVTLRCDPISGHDNLYWYRRVMGKEIKFLLHFVKESKQDESGMPNNRFLAERTGGTYSTLKVQPAELEDSGVYFCASSQGPSGRVNTGELFFGEGSRLTVL.

This clonotype occurred a few times. The CDR3 region has the DNA TGTGCCTCCCGTACCGGGACAGGGATTGAAGCTTTCTTT. Translation: CASRTGTGIEAFF. V is TRBV6-5 and J is TRBJ1-1; TRBD1 matches at 9 bases. V gave up 11 bases and J gave up 7 bases; unmatched junction bases: 11. Germline-derived CDR1 and CDR2 are MNHEY and SVGAGI. This CDR3 spans 13 amino acids.

The table lists this clonotype with many counts. CDR3 residues: CASSQDKLSGNTIYF. The CDR3 nucleotides are TGCGCCAGCAGCCAAGATAAGCTCTCTGGAAACACCATATATTTT. This chain connects TRBV4-3 to TRBJ1-3; no definite D call. CDR3 length: 15 residues. Germline V CDR1 and CDR2: LGHNA, YSLEER. V dropped 0 bases and J dropped 0 bases, with 6 bases sitting between them.

This chain uses TRBV2 with TRBJ2-3, with D unresolved. Per the germline V gene, CDR1 is SNHLY and CDR2 is FYNNEI. V dropped 3 bases and J dropped 2 bases, with 6 bases sitting between them. The CDR3 contains 13 residues. CDR3 sequence reads: CASSDSITDTQYF. CDR3 DNA sequence: TGTGCCAGCAGTGACTCAATCACAGATACGCAGTATTTT.

This rearrangement joins TRBV19 to TRBJ2-5, with D possibly being TRBD1 or TRBD2 (6 bases each). The CDR3 loop spans 16 amino acids. Germline-derived CDR1 and CDR2 are LNHDA and SQIVND (reference sequence). V lost 3 bases and J 9 bases, leaving 23 bases between the germline ends. Written as DNA, the CDR3 is TGTGCCAGTAGTATGCAGAGGGGGAGGAGCAATCAGCCCCAGTACTTC. This codes for CASSMQRGRSNQPQYF.

This clonotype was seen repeatedly, ten times or more. The chain has TRBV7-6 and TRBJ2-2; D uncertain. Trimming pared 5 bases from V and 1 base from J, leaving 14 bases between. From germline, CDR1 is SGHVS and CDR2 FNYEAQ. The length of the CDR3 is 16 residues. CDR3 DNA sequence: TGTGCCAGCAGCCCAACCCAGTTTGGGAACACCGGGGAGCTGTTTTTT. Its protein product is CASSPTQFGNTGELFF.

The CDR3 region has the DNA TGTGCCAGCAGTATCCAGGGACGAGGGGGCGGGGAGCTGTTTTTT. As protein: CASSIQGRGGGELFF. The V call is TRBV6-1, the J call TRBJ2-2; D is perhaps TRBD1 (6 bases). CDR1 is MNHNS and CDR2 is SASEGT in the germline V gene. The CDR3 covers 15 residues. Trimming took 5 bases from V and 7 from J, leaving 17 bases between them.

This clonotype came up many times. The chain combines TRBV29-1 with TRBJ1-2; the match to TRBD1 covers 7 bases. The V gene end was trimmed by 4 bases and the J gene end by 3 bases; junction bases not matched to a gene: 5. Germline values: CDR1 SQVTM, CDR2 ANQGSEA. The CDR3 extends over 13 amino acids. CDR3 sequence (DNA): TGCAGCGTTGTTGTCAGGGGGGACTATGGCTACACCTTC. It translates to CSVVVRGDYGYTF.

The chain joins TRBV20-1 to TRBJ2-7, with D hard to call. This CDR3 region has 12 residues. Germline V CDR1 and CDR2: DFQATT, SNEGSKA (reference sequence). Trimming shortened V by 0 bases and J by 6 bases, and 9 bases separated the two germline ends. CDR3 nucleotides: TGCAGTGCTAGAGATCTTACGGGCGAGCAGTACTTC. Its protein is CSARDLTGEQYF.

The CDR3 protein is CATSRVGTSYEQYF. CDR3 DNA: TGTGCCACCAGCAGAGTAGGGACTTCCTACGAGCAGTACTTC. The chain recombines TRBV15 with TRBJ2-7, with D tentatively TRBD2 (6 bases). Germline-derived CDR1 and CDR2 are LNHNV and YYDKDF (reference sequence). The CDR3 runs 14 residues. The germline V and J ends were trimmed by 1 base and 1 base, with 8 bases remaining between them.

Ten or more counts support this clonotype. The chain links TRBV19 to TRBJ2-2; D may be TRBD1 (6 bases). Looked up from germline, CDR1 is LNHDA and CDR2 is SQIVND (reference sequence). Between the trimmed V and J ends, which lost 7 bases and 0 bases, there was a span of 12 bases. The CDR3 totals 15 residues. The CDR3 sequence: CASTRGQANTGELFF. The CDR3 DNA follows: TGTGCCAGTACGAGGGGACAAGCGAACACCGGGGAGCTGTTTTTT.

This clonotype showed up just a few times. The V and J genes are TRBV5-6 and TRBJ1-2, with TRBD1 matching over 8 bases. The CDR3 is 16 residues long. The V and J ends lost 3 bases and 4 bases, in that order; junction bases with no gene match: 11. CDR1 and CDR2 (germline): SGHDT, YYEEEE. In DNA form, the CDR3 reads TGTGCCAGCAGCTCTATAGGGACAGGATGGTCCTATGGCTACACCTTC. It is translated as CASSSIGTGWSYGYTF.

This clonotype was found once. The junction departs from germline at one end; a sequencing error may be responsible. The chain recombines TRBV29-1 with TRBJ2-7, with D possibly matching TRBD2 (7 bases). CDR1 and CDR2 from the germline V gene are SQVTM and ANQGSEA. The CDR3 is 16 amino acids. CDR3 DNA sequence: TGCAGCGTTGTGGAGGCGGGGGCGAAGAGCTCCTACGAACAGTACTTC. This translates into CSVVEAGAKSSYEQYF.

The V call is TRBV6-1, the J call TRBJ2-2; 7 bases map to TRBD2. The CDR3 runs 19 residues. Germline loops: CDR1 MNHNS, CDR2 SASEGT. With V trimmed by 1 base and J by 2 bases, 13 bases remained unmatched. CDR3 sequence: CASSEVASGRPKNTGELFF. The CDR3 DNA is TGTGCCAGCAGTGAAGTGGCTAGCGGTCGCCCAAAAAACACCGGGGAGCTGTTTTTT.

The chain recombines TRBV19 with TRBJ2-7, with a weak D call TRBD1 (6 bases). Deletions cut 9 bases from V and 0 bases from J, with 18 bases between. The CDR3 length is 15 residues. The germline gives CDR1 LNHDA, CDR2 SQIVND (reference sequence). CDR3 bases: TGTGCCAGCTCACCAGGGGCATCACCCTCCTACGAGCAGTACTTC. Amino acid sequence: CASSPGASPSYEQYF.

This clonotype was counted at least ten times. The chain couples TRBV15 to TRBJ1-5; D unclear. The germline gives CDR1 LNHNV, CDR2 YYDKDF (reference sequence). The ends were cut back, 3 bases at V and 5 bases at J, with 5 bases in the middle. The CDR3 has 12 residues. The CDR3 DNA follows: TGTGCCACCAGCAGGACGGATCAGCCCCAGCATTTT. As protein: CATSRTDQPQHF.

The chain is built from TRBV9 and TRBJ2-6; the match to TRBD1 covers 9 bases. V was pared by 2 bases and J by 0 bases, with 6 bases of the junction left unmatched. Per germline, CDR1 SGDLS and CDR2 YYNGEE. The CDR3 runs to 18 residues. The CDR3, as DNA: TGTGCCAGCAGCGTTACAGGGGGCATCGACTCTGGGGCCAACGTCCTGACTTTC. As protein: CASSVTGGIDSGANVLTF.

This clonotype was counted many times. The gene calls are TRBV20-1 and TRBJ2-7; D uncertain. V lost 6 bases to trimming and J lost 0 bases, with 9 bases between them. The V gene's germline CDR1 is DFQATT and CDR2 SNEGSKA (reference sequence). This CDR3 has 12 amino acids. The CDR3 coding sequence is TGCAGTGCAAAGGGCGTCTCCTACGAGCAGTACTTC. As protein: CSAKGVSYEQYF.

As for this clonotype: No conserved phenylalanine or tryptophan is present at the end of the CDR3, so a read error is the likely explanation. The CDR3 reads CASSARQGGTEAFS. CDR3 DNA: TGTGCCAGCAGCGCCCGACAGGGCGGAACTGAAGCTTTCTCT. The chain recombines TRBV7-9 with TRBJ1-1; 7 bases are shared with TRBD1. V shed 5 bases and J 5 bases; nucleotides not matched to a gene: 8. The germline V gene has CDR1 SEHNR and CDR2 FQNEAQ (reference sequence). This CDR3 contains 14 residues.

The chain has TRBV7-9 and TRBJ1-2; D gene uncertain. There are 14 residues in the CDR3. Germline V gene sequence: CDR1 SEHNR, CDR2 FQNEAQ (reference sequence). V lost 2 bases and J 3 bases, leaving 10 bases between the germline ends. CDR3 loop: CASSLHTNHYGYTF. CDR3 nucleotides: TGTGCCAGCAGCTTACACACAAATCACTATGGCTACACCTTC.

This clonotype has ten or more counts. This rearrangement joins TRBV24-1 to TRBJ2-3; 10 positions agree with TRBD2. The CDR3 has 15 residues. Trimming at V came to 4 bases and at J to 6 bases, leaving 6 bases not matched to a gene. Germline values: CDR1 KGHDR, CDR2 SFDVKD. As DNA, the CDR3 is TGTGCCACCAGTGACCGAAGCGGGAGGGTCGATACGCAGTATTTT. Amino acid sequence: CATSDRSGRVDTQYF.

The CDR3 region is CASSLETNEQFF. CDR3 DNA: TGTGCCAGCAGCTTAGAGACGAATGAGCAGTTCTTC. This chain uses TRBV7-9 with TRBJ2-1; D is uncertain. Per the germline V gene, CDR1 is SEHNR and CDR2 is FQNEAQ (reference sequence). V lost 1 base, J lost 7 bases, and 5 bases lay in between. This CDR3 is 12 amino acids long.

This clonotype was recorded many times. This chain uses TRBV29-1 with TRBJ1-1; no firm D call. CDR1 is SQVTM and CDR2 is ANQGSEA in the germline V gene. This CDR3 spans 13 amino acids. The V gene lost 8 bases and the J gene lost 3 bases, with 16 bases spanning the gap. The CDR3 region has the DNA TGCAGCACCGCGCCCAACGAGGACACTGAAGCTTTCTTT. This encodes CSTAPNEDTEAFF. Drawing the rest from reference TRBV29-1 and TRBJ1-1, the complete variable domain is SAVISQKPSRDICQRGTSLTIQCQVDSQVTMMFWYRQQPGQSLTLIATANQGSEATYESGFVIDKFPISRPNLTFSTLTVSNMSPEDSSIYLCSTAPNEDTEAFFGQGTRLTVV.

This clonotype was recorded at least ten times. The chain joins TRBV7-8 to TRBJ2-7; D is perhaps TRBD2 (5 bases). V lost 5 bases and J lost 7, with 18 bases in between. Germline assignment: CDR1 SGHVS and CDR2 FQNEAQ. This CDR3 contains 14 residues. The CDR3 DNA follows: TGTGCCAGCAGCCAAGAGCCTAGCCGTAGGGAGCAGTACTTC. It encodes CASSQEPSRREQYF.

This clonotype was found a few times. V gene TRBV27 combines with J gene TRBJ1-2; D may be TRBD1 (6 bases). The germline V gene encodes CDR1 MNHEY and CDR2 SMNVEV (reference sequence). The CDR3 is made up of 12 amino acids. V was pared by 6 bases and J by 6 bases, with 11 bases between. The CDR3 DNA sequence: TGTGCCAGCAGCAATACAGGGCATGGCTACACCTTC. It specifies CASSNTGHGYTF.

This clonotype has more than one count but fewer than ten. A read error is possible here, since a much larger clone lies one base away. The rearrangement uses TRBV2 and TRBJ1-2; TRBD1 is a possible D gene (6 bases). Germline CDR1 reads SNHLY; CDR2 reads FYNNEI. This CDR3 region has 13 residues. As DNA, the CDR3 is TGTGTTAGGGGAGCAGGGGCTAACTATGGCCACACCTTC. Translated: CVRGAGANYGHTF.

In its sample, this clonotype was seen many times. The chain has TRBV25-1 and TRBJ2-2; D ambiguous. The CDR3 loop spans 14 amino acids. The V end lost 4 bases, the J end lost 6 bases, and 12 bases lay between the germline ends. The germline gives CDR1 MGHDK, CDR2 SYGVNS. The CDR3 region has the DNA TGTGCCAGCAGTGCACGAGTACGTGCCGGGGAGCTGTTTTTT. Its protein product is CASSARVRAGELFF.

A word on this clonotype: Given the absence of the conserved phenylalanine or tryptophan at the CDR3 end, a read error is likely. The gene calls are TRBV20-1 and TRBJ1-6; D remains ambiguous. Per germline, CDR1 DFQATT and CDR2 SNEGSKA (reference sequence). V gave up 0 bases and J gave up 8 bases, with 11 bases separating them. This CDR3 is 14 amino acids long. CDR3 loop: CSAREGAGYSPLHL. The CDR3 DNA sequence: TGCAGTGCTAGAGAGGGTGCAGGATATTCACCCCTCCACCTT.

This clonotype has at least ten counts. The chain uses TRBV7-9 and TRBJ1-1; 7 bases match TRBD1. CDR1 and CDR2 from the germline V gene are SEHNR and FQNEAQ (reference sequence). J lost 11 bases, V lost 1 base, and 10 bases had no gene match. This CDR3 comprises 14 residues. The CDR3 DNA is TGTGCCAGCAGCTTAGTGGTGGAAGGGGGCTCGGCTTTCTTT. Protein product: CASSLVVEGGSAFF.